The 30 T cell receptor beta chains below were found in one sample sequenced in a study of cytomegalovirus exposure and HLA in healthy donors. The PCR had 60 Vbeta and 13 Jbeta primers. Sequencing used immunoSEQ multiplex PCR; TCRdb keeps in-frame clones, though not all of them. Of more than 95,000 clones in the sample, approximately 17% were seen once. Source material: PBMCs. Receptors originate from a female donor in good health and CMV-seropositive.

This clone was recorded a few times. CDR3 in DNA: TGTGCCAGCAGTTACTCGAACGCACATAACTATGGCTACACCTTC. Its translation: CASSYSNAHNYGYTF. The chain recombines TRBV6-5 with TRBJ1-2; D is uncertain. There are 15 residues in the CDR3. From germline, CDR1 is MNHEY and CDR2 SVGAGI. Trimming stripped 0 bases from V and 1 base from J, with 9 bases between.

This clone was seen more than once but under ten times. V and J are TRBV2 and TRBJ1-1, with D unresolved. The CDR3 runs to 13 residues. V lost 4 bases, J lost 1 base, and 7 bases lay in between. Germline loops: CDR1 SNHLY, CDR2 FYNNEI. DNA of the CDR3: TGTGCCAGCAGTGTGGGCCCGAACACTGAAGCTTTCTTT. Amino acid sequence: CASSVGPNTEAFF.

This sequence joins TRBV6-5 and TRBJ2-7; 9 bases are shared with TRBD1. Losses at the gene ends were 5 bases for V and 4 bases for J; bases not matched to a gene: 6. This CDR3 is built from 14 residues. Germline CDR1 is MNHEY and CDR2 is SVGAGI. Written as DNA, the CDR3 is TGTGCCAGCAGTCCGGGACAGGGTCTTTACGAGCAGTACTTC. Translated: CASSPGQGLYEQYF.

There are a few counts of this clone. The sample holds other DNA sequences that translate to the same CDR3. The genes are TRBV29-1 and TRBJ2-2, with TRBD2 matching over 8 bases. CDR3 length: 14 amino acids. CDR1 is SQVTM, CDR2 ANQGSEA, per germline. Trimming at V came to 3 bases and at J to 1 base, leaving 1 base not matched to a gene. The DNA of the CDR3 is TGCAGCGTTGAGAGCGGGGGGAACACCGGGGAGCTGTTTTTT. It encodes CSVESGGNTGELFF.

This clone was counted a few times. This chain joins TRBV29-1 and TRBJ2-7; maybe TRBD1 (5 bases). The CDR3 is made up of 12 amino acids. Germline values: CDR1 SQVTM, CDR2 ANQGSEA. V was trimmed by 7 bases and J by 2 bases, leaving 12 bases between them. The CDR3 sequence: CSASDNAYEQYF. The CDR3 nucleotides read TGCAGCGCGTCGGACAACGCCTACGAGCAGTACTTC.

The CDR3 is CASTEGSGGEWLAFF. CDR3 DNA: TGTGCCAGCACCGAGGGTAGTGGCGGTGAATGGTTGGCTTTCTTT. This chain links TRBV6-1 with TRBJ1-1; D call uncertain. Trimming took off 7 bases at V and 11 bases at J, with 26 bases between the two ends. CDR3 length equals 15 residues. Per the germline V gene, CDR1 is MNHNS and CDR2 is SASEGT.

This clone showed up just a few times. This rearrangement joins TRBV21-1 to TRBJ2-3; the D call TRBD2 from the table was never checked on the DNA. TRBV21-1 is a pseudogene. The CDR3 runs 13 residues. CDR3 loop: CASSTIETDTQYF. DNA for the CDR3: TGTGCCAGCAGTACCATAGAAACAGATACGCAGTATTTT.

The chain carries TRBV6-4 and TRBJ2-7; TRBD1 agrees at 8 bases. Germline V gene lookup returns CDR1 MRHNA and CDR2 SNTAGT. V dropped 2 bases and J dropped 7; count of bases not matched to a gene: 7. The CDR3 covers 14 residues. The CDR3 is CASSDRTGMNEQYF. The DNA of the CDR3 is TGTGCCAGCAGTGACCGGACAGGGATGAATGAGCAGTACTTC.

V usage is TRBV10-2 and J usage is TRBJ2-5; 8 bases align to TRBD2. V dropped 7 bases and J dropped 3; count of bases not matched to a gene: 13. CDR3 length: 16 residues. Per the germline V gene, CDR1 is WSHSY and CDR2 is SAAADI. The CDR3 nucleotides read TGCGCCAGCAAAGAATCGGGCCGGGGGGGCGAAGAGACCCAGTACTTC. This gives the protein CASKESGRGGEETQYF.

The chain employs TRBV7-9 and TRBJ2-3, with D perhaps TRBD2 (6 bases). Germline V gives CDR1 SEHNR, CDR2 FQNEAQ (reference sequence). The length of the CDR3 is 13 residues. Trimming removed 5 bases at V and 4 bases at J, with 10 bases between. DNA for the CDR3: TGTGCCAGCAGCACCCGGGAGTCAGATACGCAGTATTTT. The encoded protein is CASSTRESDTQYF.

V is TRBV15 and J is TRBJ1-4; unclear D gene. Trimming left V 3 bases short and J 4 bases short, with 9 bases between. Germline V CDR1 and CDR2: LNHNV, YYDKDF (reference sequence). This CDR3 region has 14 residues. The CDR3 bases are TGTGCCACCAGCAGGCACAGCTATAATGAAAAACTGTTTTTT. Translating gives CATSRHSYNEKLFF.

This clone has only a few counts. This sequence joins TRBV6-1 and TRBJ2-7, with TRBD1 as a possible D gene (6 bases). CDR1 and CDR2 (germline): MNHNS, SASEGT. The CDR3 totals 14 residues. Trimming took off 3 bases at V and 5 bases at J, with 14 bases between the two ends. The CDR3 protein is CASSEDSLRDEQYF. The CDR3 bases are TGTGCCAGCAGTGAGGACAGTCTCCGCGACGAGCAGTACTTC.

J is TRBJ2-2 and V is TRBV6-1, with TRBD2 identical over 15 bases. Germline lookup yields CDR1 MNHNS and CDR2 SASEGT. The trim removed 3 bases at V and 7 bases at J, leaving 6 bases unmatched. The CDR3 is 17 amino acids. This CDR3 reads CASSDGTSGGPIGELFF. The CDR3 DNA follows: TGTGCCAGCAGTGATGGGACTAGCGGGGGGCCCATCGGGGAGCTGTTTTTT.

The genes are TRBV29-1 and TRBJ2-1; 9 bases are shared with TRBD2. The CDR3 spans 16 residues. Unmatched junction bases numbered 8, after V lost 1 base and J lost 4 bases. Germline loops: CDR1 SQVTM, CDR2 ANQGSEA. CDR3 DNA sequence: TGCAGCGTTGAAGGAGGTCTAGCGGGACCTTACAATGAGCAGTTCTTC. It is translated as CSVEGGLAGPYNEQFF.

V usage is TRBV4-1 and J usage is TRBJ2-7, with a weak D call TRBD2 (5 bases). Germline V gene data show CDR1 as MGHRA and CDR2 as YSYEKL. The CDR3 covers 15 residues. Trimming stripped 2 bases from V and 2 bases from J, with 13 bases between. CDR3 protein: CASSQTRDTAYEQYF. The CDR3 DNA follows: TGCGCCAGCAGCCAAACCCGGGATACGGCCTACGAGCAGTACTTC.

The chain is built from TRBV7-2 and TRBJ1-5; D is possibly TRBD1 (6 bases). This CDR3 spans 15 amino acids. The germline V gene encodes CDR1 SGHTA and CDR2 FQGNSA. V was clipped by 5 bases and J by 1 base, with 12 bases between them. Here the CDR3 reads CASSQNRASNQPQHF. The CDR3, as DNA: TGTGCCAGCAGCCAAAACAGGGCGAGCAATCAGCCCCAGCATTTT. The variable domain in full, completed from reference TRBV7-2 and TRBJ1-5, reads GAGVSQSPSNKVTEKGKDVELRCDPISGHTALYWYRQSLGQGLEFLIYFQGNSAPDKSGLPSDRFSAERTGGSVSTLTIQRTQQEDSAVYLCASSQNRASNQPQHFGDGTRLSIL.

The rearrangement joins TRBV30 to TRBJ1-3, with a tentative D call TRBD1 (6 bases). CDR3 length: 14 amino acids. Germline V gene data show CDR1 as GTSNPN and CDR2 as SVGIG (reference sequence). Trimming cost V 2 bases and J 4 bases, with 12 bases left between them. The CDR3 DNA sequence: TGTGCCTGGAGTACAGGGTACCCGGGAAACACCATATATTTT. It yields the protein CAWSTGYPGNTIYF. Full variable domain (remainder filled in from reference TRBV30 and TRBJ1-3): SQTIHQWPATLVQPVGSPLSLECTVEGTSNPNLYWYRQAAGRGLQLLFYSVGIGQISSEVPQNLSASRPQDRQFILSSKKLLLSDSGFYLCAWSTGYPGNTIYFGEGSWLTVV.

Only a few counts were recorded for this clone. This chain connects TRBV9 to TRBJ1-2, with 7 bases identical to TRBD1. After removal of 4 bases from V and 5 bases from J, the junction contained 5 bases not matched to a gene. Germline lookup yields CDR1 SGDLS and CDR2 YYNGEE. CDR3 length equals 13 residues. The CDR3 loop reads CASSRDSSYGYTF. The CDR3 nucleotides are TGTGCCAGCAGCCGGGACAGTTCATATGGCTACACCTTC.

V usage is TRBV4-2 and J usage is TRBJ2-7; TRBD1 might be the D (6 bases). V lost 8 bases, J lost 2 bases, and 16 bases lay in between. The germline CDR1 and CDR2 sequences are LGHNA and YNFKEQ. This CDR3 comprises 14 residues. The CDR3 spells CASGSSTGPYEQYF. Here the CDR3 DNA reads TGTGCCAGCGGTTCCTCAACAGGGCCCTACGAGCAGTACTTC.

The chain recombines TRBV6-5 with TRBJ1-6, with D unclear. Germline V gene sequence: CDR1 MNHEY, CDR2 SVGAGI. CDR3 length equals 14 residues. V dropped 8 bases and J dropped 7 bases, with 15 bases sitting between them. The CDR3 loop is CASPTGGKNSPLHF. CDR3 sequence (DNA): TGTGCCAGCCCAACGGGCGGGAAAAATTCACCCCTCCACTTT.

This clone appeared a few times. The chain carries TRBV6-5 and TRBJ2-7, with D possibly TRBD2 on 6 matching bases. CDR3 length: 13 residues. V lost 2 bases and J lost 2, with 7 bases in between. Germline V gene sequence: CDR1 MNHEY, CDR2 SVGAGI. This CDR3 reads CASSYTGAYEQYF. CDR3 nucleotide sequence: TGTGCCAGCAGTTACACGGGAGCCTACGAGCAGTACTTC.

There are a few counts of this clone. The chain is built from TRBV28 and TRBJ1-4; tentatively, D is TRBD1 (6 bases). Germline CDR1 reads MDHEN; CDR2 reads SYDVKM. CDR3 size: 18 residues. Trimming pared 1 base from V and 10 bases from J, leaving 25 bases between. The CDR3 region has the DNA TGTGCCAGCAGTTTATCGGGGACAAGAGGGGAAAATTTCCGAAAACTGTTTTTT. It is translated as CASSLSGTRGENFRKLFF.

The rearrangement uses TRBV7-9 and TRBJ2-2; 7 positions match TRBD1. The V gene's germline CDR1 is SEHNR and CDR2 FQNEAQ (reference sequence). The V gene end was trimmed by 4 bases and the J gene end by 2 bases; junction bases not matched to a gene: 1. The CDR3 covers 14 residues. The CDR3 loop is CASSWTGNTGELFF. The DNA for the CDR3 is TGTGCCAGCAGCTGGACAGGAAACACCGGGGAGCTGTTTTTT. The whole variable domain, remainder taken from reference TRBV7-9 and TRBJ2-2, is DTGVSQNPRHKITKRGQNVTFRCDPISEHNRLYWYRQTLGQGPEFLTYFQNEAQLEKSRLLSDRFSAERPKGSFSTLEIQRTEQGDSAMYLCASSWTGNTGELFFGEGSRLTVL.

As to this clone: Other DNA sequences within the sample encode an identical CDR3. The V call is TRBV28, the J call TRBJ1-2; 7 bases are shared with TRBD1. Germline V CDR1 and CDR2: MDHEN, SYDVKM. V dropped 1 base and J dropped 3; count of bases not matched to a gene: 2. CDR3 length equals 14 residues. CDR3 DNA: TGTGCCAGCAGTTTATCTGGGACAGACTATGGCTACACCTTC. Translated, it gives CASSLSGTDYGYTF.

V is TRBV7-2 and J is TRBJ2-3; the D is unclear. The CDR3 contains 12 residues. Trimming stripped 3 bases from V and 7 bases from J, with 8 bases between. Germline V lookup: CDR1 SGHTA, CDR2 FQGNSA. The CDR3 nucleotides are TGTGCCAGCAGCTTTCAGTATAATACGCAGTATTTT. Translating gives CASSFQYNTQYF.

The chain is built from TRBV2 and TRBJ1-5; D call uncertain. Trimming took off 5 bases at V and 7 bases at J, with 15 bases between the two ends. The CDR3 has 14 residues. Germline loops: CDR1 SNHLY, CDR2 FYNNEI. The CDR3 spells CASSKGRGEQPQHF. The CDR3 DNA is TGTGCCAGCAGTAAGGGCCGGGGTGAGCAGCCCCAGCATTTT.

V is TRBV2 and J is TRBJ1-1; maybe TRBD1 (5 bases). This CDR3 is built from 14 residues. V was pared by 3 bases and J by 0 bases, with 8 bases between. Germline CDR1 and CDR2: SNHLY and FYNNEI. CDR3 sequence: CASSEGRVNTEAFF. CDR3 sequence (DNA): TGTGCCAGCAGTGAGGGCAGGGTGAACACTGAAGCTTTCTTT.

This chain connects TRBV5-1 to TRBJ2-7; TRBD2 matches at 7 bases. This CDR3 is built from 14 residues. Per the germline V gene, CDR1 is SGHRS and CDR2 is YFSETQ. The J segment lost 0 bases and the V segment lost 7 bases, leaving 7 bases of the junction unmatched. CDR3 in amino acids: CASGGVGASYEQYF. CDR3 sequence (DNA): TGCGCCAGCGGGGGGGTCGGGGCCTCCTACGAGCAGTACTTC.

This clone was observed a single time. The rearrangement uses TRBV6-6 and TRBJ1-1; no clear D. Germline CDR1 is MNHNY and CDR2 is SVGAGI (reference sequence). The length of the CDR3 is 16 residues. V lost 6 bases and J lost 0, with 17 bases in between. The CDR3 coding sequence is TGTGCCAGCAGCCAGCGTCGGGTTTTTATGAACACTGAAGCTTTCTTT. Protein sequence: CASSQRRVFMNTEAFF.

This clone was found a few times. The V and J genes are TRBV27 and TRBJ2-5, with TRBD2 as a possible D gene (6 bases). The CDR3 length is 22 residues. Germline CDR1 is MNHEY and CDR2 is SMNVEV (reference sequence). The V and J ends lost 1 base and 2 bases respectively, with 32 bases between them. The chain's CDR3 is CASSLYAPLLASGSFAQETQYF. DNA for the CDR3: TGTGCCAGCAGTTTATACGCCCCCCTACTAGCTAGTGGATCATTTGCACAAGAGACCCAGTACTTC.